The rows below give T cell receptor beta chains drawn from one sample of a study of OX40 agonist ivuxolimab in advanced cancers. Assay used: immunoSEQ multiplex PCR; TCRdb lists only in-frame clones, some missing. The sample shows more than 65,000 clones, around 84% of them seen only once. The specimen comprised CD4+ or CD8+ T cells sorted from blood, sampled in a trial of the OX40 agonist ivuxolimab. These receptors were collected from an adult with an advanced solid tumor such as melanoma, head and neck, liver or kidney cancer. Both conserved end residues are part of each CDR3. A D gene is named only where the DNA matches it firmly. Clone size is stated in some rows and not others, as once, few, many or a class when expanded.

clone size | D gene | J gene | V gene | CDR3 protein | CDR3 DNA
. | . | TRBJ1-2 | TRBV29-1 | CSAPEQANYGYTF | TGCAGCGCGCCCGAACAGGCTAACTATGGCTACACCTTC
. | . | TRBJ1-5 | TRBV7-6 | CASSLYSANQPQHF | TGTGCCAGCAGCTTATACAGCGCCAATCAGCCCCAGCATTTT
. | . | TRBJ1-2 | TRBV11-2 | CASSSEADWNYGYTF | TGTGCCAGCAGCAGTGAGGCAGACTGGAACTATGGCTACACCTTC
. | . | TRBJ1-4 | TRBV11-1 | CASSSRRAGEKLFF | TGTGCCAGCAGCTCACGAAGGGCAGGGGAAAAACTGTTTTTT
. | TRBD2 | TRBJ2-3 | TRBV4-3 | CASSSSGGYTDTQYF | TGCGCCAGCAGCTCTAGCGGGGGCTACACAGATACGCAGTATTTT
. | . | TRBJ2-1 | TRBV5-1 | CASSLGQRGFDEQFF | TGCGCCAGCAGCTTGGGCCAGAGGGGCTTCGATGAGCAGTTCTTC
few | . | TRBJ2-7 | TRBV27 | CASSLQGFYEQYF | TGTGCCAGCAGTCTACAGGGTTTCTACGAGCAGTACTTC
. | . | TRBJ1-3 | TRBV29-1 | CSVGGGNTIYF | TGCAGCGTCGGAGGGGGAAACACCATATATTTT
. | . | TRBJ1-1 | TRBV18 | CASSPLTGVGTEAFF | TGTGCCAGCTCACCACTTACCGGGGTTGGGACTGAAGCTTTCTTT
. | TRBD1 | TRBJ2-7 | TRBV9 | CASSVETGAYEQYF | TGTGCCAGCAGCGTAGAAACAGGGGCCTACGAGCAGTACTTC
. | . | TRBJ2-7 | TRBV7-7 | CASSPDLGYEQYF | TGTGCCAGCAGCCCTGATTTAGGATACGAGCAGTACTTC
. | . | TRBJ2-1 | TRBV15 | CATTWGAQYNEQFF | TGTGCCACTACTTGGGGGGCTCAATACAATGAGCAGTTCTTC
. | . | TRBJ2-7 | TRBV6-6 | CASSYSQGTYEQYF | TGTGCCAGCAGTTACTCCCAGGGAACCTACGAGCAGTACTTC
. | . | TRBJ2-1 | TRBV12-5 | CASGFPTGNEQFF | TGTGCTAGTGGTTTCCCTACAGGGAATGAGCAGTTCTTC
. | . | TRBJ1-2 | TRBV25-1 | CASMARDNYGYTF | TGTGCCAGCATGGCGAGGGATAACTATGGCTACACCTTC
. | TRBD2 | TRBJ2-1 | TRBV28 | CASSLSAGGHVEQFF | TGTGCCAGCAGTTTATCAGCGGGGGGTCACGTTGAGCAGTTCTTC
. | . | TRBJ2-4 | TRBV6-5 | CASMGTGAKNIQYF | TGTGCCAGCATGGGCACGGGAGCCAAAAACATTCAGTACTTC
once | . | TRBJ2-3 | TRBV11-2 | CASSLDGAMDTQYF | TGTGCCAGCAGCTTGGACGGGGCAATGGATACGCAGTATTTT
. | . | TRBJ1-5 | TRBV19 | CASRQGYSNQPQHF | TGTGCCAGTAGGCAGGGTTATAGCAATCAGCCCCAGCATTTT
. | . | TRBJ1-5 | TRBV4-3 | CASSQDYPWRAANQPQHF | TGCGCCAGCAGCCAAGATTACCCCTGGAGGGCGGCAAATCAGCCCCAGCATTTT
. | . | TRBJ1-1 | TRBV7-3 | CASLLRMNTEAFF | TGTGCCAGCCTACTCCGGATGAACACTGAAGCTTTCTTT
. | . | TRBJ2-5 | TRBV5-1 | CASSLQETQYF | TGCGCCAGCAGCTTGCAAGAGACCCAGTACTTC
. | TRBD2 | TRBJ2-3 | TRBV19 | CASRPSGGATDTQYF | TGTGCCAGTAGGCCTAGCGGGGGGGCTACAGATACGCAGTATTTT
. | . | TRBJ1-1 | TRBV5-4 | CASSFQGNTEAFF | TGTGCCAGCAGCTTTCAGGGGAACACTGAAGCTTTCTTT
. | . | TRBJ2-1 | TRBV10-3 | CATNRDSPLGGNEQFF | TGTGCCACCAACCGGGACAGTCCGTTGGGGGGCAATGAGCAGTTCTTC
. | TRBD1 | TRBJ1-2 | TRBV10-3 | CAIRSDRDGDTF | TGTGCCATCAGGTCCGACAGGGATGGAGACACCTTC
. | . | TRBJ1-4 | TRBV6-1 | CASSASVGVGEKLFF | TGTGCCAGCAGTGCAAGCGTCGGAGTTGGTGAAAAACTGTTTTTT
. | TRBD1 | TRBJ1-2 | TRBV27 | CASSDSGQGGYGYTF | TGTGCCAGCAGTGACTCGGGACAGGGAGGCTATGGCTACACCTTC
. | . | TRBJ1-4 | TRBV7-9 | CASSLVPGPQNEKLFF | TGTGCCAGCAGCCTCGTCCCGGGCCCCCAGAATGAAAAACTGTTTTTT
. | TRBD1 | TRBJ1-5 | TRBV7-8 | CASTEGRGQGTSNSNQPQHF | TGTGCCAGCACCGAAGGTCGGGGACAGGGGACTTCGAATAGCAATCAGCCCCAGCATTTT
. | . | TRBJ2-3 | TRBV7-2 | CASSLGGVTSSTDTQYF | TGTGCCAGCAGCTTAGGGGGGGTGACCTCTAGCACAGATACGCAGTATTTT
. | . | TRBJ2-7 | TRBV7-2 | CASSLNTGPLYEQYF | TGTGCCAGCAGCCTCAACACCGGGCCCTTATACGAGCAGTACTTC
. | . | TRBJ2-3 | TRBV19 | CASSPTGRTDTQYF | TGTGCCAGTAGTCCCACAGGTCGCACAGATACGCAGTATTTT
few | TRBD2 | TRBJ2-1 | TRBV7-8 | CASSLPLRLAGIRYEQFF | TGTGCCAGCAGCTTACCGCTTCGACTAGCGGGAATACGGTATGAGCAGTTCTTC
once | . | TRBJ1-6 | TRBV19 | CASSGNSPLHF | TGTGCCAGTAGTGGGAATTCACCCCTCCACTTT
. | TRBD2 | TRBJ2-7 | TRBV6-5 | CASSYSGGSTYEQYF | TGTGCCAGCAGTTACTCCGGCGGGAGTACCTACGAGCAGTACTTC
. | . | TRBJ1-2 | TRBV11-3 | CASSEQQGNYGYTF | TGTGCCAGCAGCGAACAACAGGGAAACTATGGCTACACCTTC
. | TRBD2 | TRBJ2-3 | TRBV11-1 | CASLSSGDTDTQYF | TGTGCCAGCTTGAGTAGCGGGGACACAGATACGCAGTATTTT
. | . | TRBJ1-3 | TRBV11-2 | CASSSLGTFRSGNTIYF | TGTGCCAGCAGTTCCCTCGGGACTTTCCGCTCTGGAAACACCATATATTTT
. | . | TRBJ1-3 | TRBV6-1 | CASSEVGPSGNTIYF | TGTGCCAGCAGTGAAGTGGGGCCCTCTGGAAACACCATATATTTT
. | . | TRBJ1-2 | TRBV20-1 | CSASVVYGYTF | TGCAGTGCTAGCGTAGTCTATGGCTACACCTTC
. | . | TRBJ1-1 | TRBV29-1 | CSVVQGNTEAFF | TGCAGCGTTGTGCAGGGGAACACTGAAGCCTTCTTT
. | . | TRBJ2-7 | TRBV2 | CAGSETGTHYEQYF | TGTGCCGGCAGTGAAACGGGGACACACTACGAGCAGTACTTC
once | . | TRBJ1-2 | TRBV5-6 | CASSSQAHYGYTF | TGTGCCAGCAGCTCACAGGCGCACTATGGCTACACCTTC
. | TRBD2 | TRBJ2-1 | TRBV19 | CASSLRTSGRISYNEQFF | TGTGCCAGTAGTCTCAGGACTAGCGGGCGAATTTCCTACAATGAGCAGTTCTTC
. | . | TRBJ1-4 | TRBV30 | CAWTPGGINEKLFF | TGTGCCTGGACCCCCGGGGGCATAAACGAAAAACTGTTTTTT
. | . | TRBJ1-6 | TRBV28 | CASSFLDRDHSPLHF | TGTGCCAGCAGTTTTTTGGACAGAGACCATTCACCCCTCCACTTT
. | . | TRBJ1-5 | TRBV11-2 | CASSPGRGGNQPQHF | TGTGCCAGCAGCCCCGGTCGGGGTGGCAATCAGCCCCAGCATTTT
. | . | TRBJ2-2 | TRBV9 | CASSVEVGTGELFF | TGTGCCAGCAGCGTAGAGGTTGGCACCGGGGAGCTGTTTTTT
. | . | TRBJ1-1 | TRBV9 | CASSITTMNTEAFF | TGTGCCAGCAGCATCACAACGATGAACACTGAAGCTTTCTTT
. | . | TRBJ2-3 | TRBV10-3 | CAISESTDTQYF | TGTGCCATCAGTGAGTCCACAGATACGCAGTATTTT
few | . | TRBJ1-1 | TRBV29-1 | CSVSNTEAFF | TGCAGCGTTTCCAACACTGAAGCTTTCTTT
. | . | TRBJ2-5 | TRBV11-2 | CASSSRDEGGPQQETQYF | TGTGCCAGCAGCTCCCGGGATGAGGGAGGTCCGCAACAAGAGACCCAGTACTTC
few | . | TRBJ1-5 | TRBV6-6 | CAIRTATDQPQHF | TGTGCCATCCGGACCGCCACGGATCAGCCCCAGCATTTT
. | . | TRBJ1-1 | TRBV7-2 | CASSLAGIPTGAFF | TGTGCCAGCAGCTTAGCGGGGATACCAACTGGAGCTTTCTTT